The 15 T cell receptor beta chains reported below all come from one sample, sequenced in a study of hypomethylating agent response in myelodysplastic syndrome. Measured with immunoSEQ multiplex PCR; TCRdb has only the in-frame clones, and not every one. The table has 6,600 or so clones, approximately 86% seen once; the top ten hold approximately 16%. The sample was bone marrow, taken before or after starting hypomethylating agent treatment for myelodysplastic syndrome (not recorded which). The receptor set was obtained from a human donor with myelodysplastic syndrome.

The chain has TRBV6-6 and TRBJ2-7; D perhaps matches TRBD1 (5 bases). V gave up 5 bases and J gave up 2 bases, with 13 bases separating them. The CDR3 is 14 amino acids. Germline CDR1 is MNHNY and CDR2 is SVGAGI (reference sequence). The CDR3 nucleotides read TGTGCCAGCAGTCCTCCTGACAGACCCTACGAGCAGTACGTC. It is translated as CASSPPDRPYEQYV.

This chain uses TRBV7-9 with TRBJ2-7; 12 positions agree with TRBD2. Germline loops: CDR1 SEHNR, CDR2 FQNEAQ (reference sequence). The CDR3 covers 16 residues. V was pared by 3 bases and J by 0 bases, with 3 bases of the junction left unmatched. The CDR3 region has the DNA TGTGCCAGCAGCTTCCCTAGCGGGGGGGTCTCCTACGAGCAGTACTTC. Amino acids: CASSFPSGGVSYEQYF.

The chain joins TRBV9 to TRBJ2-3; 12 bases are a match to TRBD2. This CDR3 is built from 16 residues. The germline gives CDR1 SGDLS, CDR2 YYNGEE. The J segment lost 6 bases and the V segment lost 0 bases, leaving 5 bases of the junction unmatched. The CDR3 DNA sequence: TGTGCCAGCAGCGTAGGACTAGCGGGGGCTGGGGATACGCAGTATTTT. Its translation is CASSVGLAGAGDTQYF.

This clone is a singleton in its sample. The chain has TRBV2 and TRBJ1-4; D is uncertain. This CDR3 contains 17 residues. V was cut by 3 bases and J by 6 bases, with 20 bases left in between. The V gene's germline CDR1 is SNHLY and CDR2 FYNNEI. In DNA form, the CDR3 reads TGTGCCAGCAGTGATGCGTCAGGTGGTCGGGTAGATGAAAAACTGTTTTTT. Translated: CASSDASGGRVDEKLFF.

This chain uses TRBV6-1 with TRBJ2-5; the match to TRBD2 covers 13 bases. This CDR3 contains 15 residues. Germline CDR1 MNHNS, CDR2 SASEGT. V shed 10 bases, J shed 5 bases, and the junction held 10 bases outside the gene matches. As DNA, the CDR3 is TGTGCCACGCAGCCGGGACTAGCGGGGTGGGAGACCCAGTACTTC. It is translated as CATQPGLAGWETQYF.

This chain connects TRBV5-4 to TRBJ2-5; a weak D match, TRBD1 (7 bases). The CDR3 has 15 residues. Germline CDR1 and CDR2: SGHNT and YYREEE (reference sequence). Trimming took off 0 bases at V and 4 bases at J, with 13 bases between the two ends. In nucleotides, the CDR3 is TGTGCCAGCAGCTTGGATCCAGGGGGGTTAGAGACCCAGTACTTC. This translates into CASSLDPGGLETQYF.

The chain carries TRBV30 and TRBJ2-1; D may be TRBD1 or TRBD2 (5 bases each). Germline V gene lookup returns CDR1 GTSNPN and CDR2 SVGIG (reference sequence). The CDR3 length is 15 residues. V was cut by 0 bases and J by 0 bases, with 9 bases left in between. CDR3 in DNA: TGTGCCTGGAGTGTAGGTGGGGGCTCCTACAATGAGCAGTTCTTC. This sequence encodes CAWSVGGGSYNEQFF. The whole variable domain, filled in from reference TRBV30 and TRBJ2-1, reads SQTIHQWPATLVQPVGSPLSLECTVEGTSNPNLYWYRQAAGRGLQLLFYSVGIGQISSEVPQNLSASRPQDRQFILSSKKLLLSDSGFYLCAWSVGGGSYNEQFFGPGTRLTVL.

V usage is TRBV10-3 and J usage is TRBJ1-1; D gene unclear. This CDR3 has 16 residues. Between the trimmed V and J ends, which lost 0 bases and 4 bases, there was a span of 15 bases. Germline V gene data show CDR1 as ENHRY and CDR2 as SYGVKD. In nucleotides, the CDR3 is TGTGCCATCAGTGAGTCAGGTGGAGAGTTGGGCACTGAAGCTTTCTTT. It yields the protein CAISESGGELGTEAFF.

The chain uses TRBV10-2 and TRBJ2-1, with TRBD2 matching 11 bases. Trimming cost V 6 bases and J 4 bases; bases outside gene matches: 8. CDR3 size: 16 residues. Germline V CDR1 and CDR2: WSHSY, SAAADI. The CDR3 DNA sequence: TGCGCCAGCAGGATTAGCGGGGGGGCAGCTTACAATGAGCAGTTCTTC. This encodes CASRISGGAAYNEQFF.

The chain joins TRBV4-3 to TRBJ1-2; D may be TRBD1 (5 bases). This CDR3 has 17 residues. The V gene lost 4 bases and the J gene lost 7 bases, with 25 bases spanning the gap. Germline V gene data show CDR1 as LGHNA and CDR2 as YSLEER. The CDR3 DNA reads TGCGCCAGCAGCCTGAGAACCCGGGACCTAGGACCCGGTGGCTACACCTTC. Translation gives CASSLRTRDLGPGGYTF.

The rearrangement uses TRBV10-3 and TRBJ1-1; D remains unclear. Trimming stripped 3 bases from V and 0 bases from J, with 5 bases between. The germline gives CDR1 ENHRY, CDR2 SYGVKD. The CDR3 has 13 amino acids. CDR3 sequence: CAISERLNTEAFF. The CDR3, as DNA: TGTGCCATCAGTGAACGTCTGAACACTGAAGCTTTCTTT.

The chain couples TRBV5-1 to TRBJ2-1; 9 bases match TRBD2. Germline CDR1 reads SGHRS; CDR2 reads YFSETQ. CDR3 length: 16 residues. Trimming took 4 bases from V and 4 from J; bases not matched to a gene: 9. The CDR3 loop reads CASSRQSGGLYNEQFF. CDR3 sequence (DNA): TGCGCCAGCAGCCGACAAAGCGGGGGGCTTTACAATGAGCAGTTCTTC. Complete variable domain (other parts from reference TRBV5-1 and TRBJ2-1): KAGVTQTPRYLIKTRGQQVTLSCSPISGHRSVSWYQQTPGQGLQFLFEYFSETQRNKGNFPGRFSGRQFSNSRSEMNVSTLELGDSALYLCASSRQSGGLYNEQFFGPGTRLTVL.

This clone was observed a handful of times. The V and J genes are TRBV7-2 and TRBJ1-2; TRBD1 agrees at 8 bases. The CDR3 runs 15 residues. The V gene's germline CDR1 is SGHTA and CDR2 FQGNSA. V dropped 3 bases and J dropped 4; count of bases not matched to a gene: 7. The CDR3 DNA sequence: TGTGCCAGCAGCTTGACAGGGGTATTTAGCTATGGCTACACCTTC. This translates into CASSLTGVFSYGYTF.

The V gene is TRBV5-6, the J gene TRBJ2-5; D gene ambiguous. This CDR3 is 13 amino acids long. Per germline, CDR1 SGHDT and CDR2 YYEEEE. V was pared by 4 bases and J by 7 bases, with 14 bases between. The CDR3 loop is CASSPPEVGTQYF. DNA of the CDR3: TGTGCCAGCAGCCCACCCGAGGTCGGGACCCAGTACTTC.

V and J are TRBV29-1 and TRBJ2-3; 10 bases line up with TRBD2. The junction had 6 bases not matched to a gene; V was cut back by 3 bases and J by 6 bases. Germline lookup yields CDR1 SQVTM and CDR2 ANQGSEA. The CDR3 totals 14 residues. CDR3 residues: CSVEAAGGLDTQYF. The CDR3 region has the DNA TGCAGCGTTGAGGCAGCGGGGGGGCTGGATACGCAGTATTTT.